This section outlines one TCR beta chain sequence together with its context. The record originates from a study of blood T cells in healthy people across ages. The authors ran a second PCR of roughly 7 to 11 cycles using a sample-barcoded 5' primer and a J-beta primer mix. TCRdb fed the 5' RACE reads into MiXCR, producing one record per CDR3 protein. The sample holds about 780,000 distinct CDR3 sequences; around 50% are singletons and the top ten take approximately 18%. The sequenced sample was blood. The origin of this receptor is an elderly man in good health.

The CDR3 region is CSAAEPGAGADTQYF. CDR3 nucleotide sequence: TGCAGTGCAGCTGAGCCCGGGGCGGGGGCAGATACGCAGTATTTT. The chain uses TRBV20-1 and TRBJ2-3; 7 bases fit TRBD2. CDR3 length: 15 residues. The trim removed 6 bases at V and 4 bases at J, leaving 13 bases unmatched. Per germline, CDR1 DFQATT and CDR2 SNEGSKA (reference sequence).